A selection of T cell receptor beta chains follows, all from one sample in a study of blood T cell repertoires in COVID-19. Using immunoSEQ multiplex PCR, the repertoire was profiled, and TCRdb retains in-frame clones only, with some absent. The sample includes hundreds of thousands of clones, 65% to 90% of them seen just once. Sequenced sample: peripheral blood. The receptor set was obtained from a woman over 75 with active or convalescent COVID-19. CDR3s include the opening cysteine and the closing phenylalanine or tryptophan. D genes are given only for firm matches. Expanded clones get a size class; other rows say once, few or many, or leave the size out.

abundance: .
d_gene: .
v_gene: TRBV5-4
j_gene: TRBJ1-2
CDR3aa: CASSGNRESYGYTF
CDR3nt: TGTGCCAGCAGCGGCAACAGGGAGAGCTATGGCTACACCTTC

abundance: .
d_gene: TRBD2
v_gene: TRBV10-3
j_gene: TRBJ2-3
CDR3aa: CAINPGLAGGADTQYF
CDR3nt: TGTGCCATCAACCCCGGACTAGCGGGGGGCGCAGATACGCAGTATTTT

abundance: .
d_gene: .
v_gene: TRBV10-2
j_gene: TRBJ1-1
CDR3aa: CASSEISGTEAFF
CDR3nt: TGCGCCAGCAGTGAGATATCGGGGACTGAAGCTTTCTTT

abundance: .
d_gene: TRBD1
v_gene: TRBV10-3
j_gene: TRBJ2-5
CDR3aa: CAISDYRDRDDETQYF
CDR3nt: TGTGCCATCAGTGACTACCGGGACAGGGATGACGAGACCCAGTACTTC

abundance: many
d_gene: TRBD2
v_gene: TRBV5-1
j_gene: TRBJ2-7
CDR3aa: CASSLASGRAYEQYF
CDR3nt: TGCGCCAGCAGCTTGGCTAGCGGGAGGGCCTACGAGCAGTACTTC

abundance: few
d_gene: .
v_gene: TRBV28
j_gene: TRBJ1-6
CDR3aa: CASSLGTLEGGPLHF
CDR3nt: TGTGCCAGCAGTTTAGGTACCCTAGAAGGGGGACCCCTCCACTTT

abundance: few
d_gene: TRBD1
v_gene: TRBV27
j_gene: TRBJ2-3
CDR3aa: CASSLTGVRTDTQYF
CDR3nt: TGTGCCAGCAGTTTGACAGGGGTCCGCACAGATACGCAGTATTTT

abundance: .
d_gene: .
v_gene: TRBV7-9
j_gene: TRBJ1-4
CDR3aa: CASSLVRDYEKLFF
CDR3nt: TGTGCCAGCAGCTTAGTACGGGATTACGAAAAACTGTTTTTT

abundance: .
d_gene: .
v_gene: TRBV3-1/TRBV3-2
j_gene: TRBJ1-6
CDR3aa: CASSQDGFPLHF
CDR3nt: TGTGCCAGCAGCCAAGACGGGTTCCCCCTCCACTTT

abundance: .
d_gene: TRBD2
v_gene: TRBV5-4
j_gene: TRBJ2-1
CDR3aa: CASSLDGLAGAGGEQFF
CDR3nt: TGTGCCAGCAGCTTGGATGGACTAGCGGGCGCGGGTGGGGAGCAGTTCTTC

abundance: .
d_gene: TRBD1
v_gene: TRBV28
j_gene: TRBJ1-5
CDR3aa: CATSIDRASQPQHF
CDR3nt: TGTGCCACCAGCATAGACAGGGCCAGTCAGCCCCAGCATTTT

abundance: .
d_gene: TRBD1
v_gene: TRBV19
j_gene: TRBJ2-2
CDR3aa: CASSIRGQGDTGELFF
CDR3nt: TGTGCCAGTAGTATTCGAGGACAGGGGGACACCGGGGAGCTGTTTTTT

abundance: .
d_gene: TRBD2
v_gene: TRBV2
j_gene: TRBJ2-2
CDR3aa: CASKRLAGDGGELFF
CDR3nt: TGTGCCAGCAAGAGACTAGCGGGAGATGGCGGGGAGCTGTTTTTT

abundance: .
d_gene: TRBD2
v_gene: TRBV28
j_gene: TRBJ2-7
CDR3aa: CASSFGSGRAEQYF
CDR3nt: TGTGCCAGCAGTTTTGGTAGCGGGAGAGCCGAGCAGTACTTC

abundance: .
d_gene: TRBD2
v_gene: TRBV28
j_gene: TRBJ2-3
CDR3aa: CASSFQASGRAPDTQYF
CDR3nt: TGTGCCAGCAGTTTTCAGGCTAGCGGGAGGGCCCCAGATACGCAGTATTTT

abundance: once
d_gene: .
v_gene: TRBV5-1
j_gene: TRBJ2-3
CDR3aa: CASSLPKGGGTDTQYF
CDR3nt: TGCGCCAGCAGCTTGCCTAAGGGGGGGGGCACAGATACGCAGTATTTT

abundance: .
d_gene: TRBD1
v_gene: TRBV11-2
j_gene: TRBJ2-5
CDR3aa: CASSLDGQAGETQYF
CDR3nt: TGTGCCAGCAGCTTAGACGGACAGGCTGGGGAGACCCAGTACTTC